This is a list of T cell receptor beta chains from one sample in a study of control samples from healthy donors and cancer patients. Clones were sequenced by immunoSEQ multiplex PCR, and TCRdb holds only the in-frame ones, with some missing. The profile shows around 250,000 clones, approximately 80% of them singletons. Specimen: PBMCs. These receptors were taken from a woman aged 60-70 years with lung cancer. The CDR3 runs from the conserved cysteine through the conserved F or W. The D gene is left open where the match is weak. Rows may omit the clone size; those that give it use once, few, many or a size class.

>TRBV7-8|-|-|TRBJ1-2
CASSPDSNYGYTF
TGTGCCAGCAGCCCCGATTCTAACTATGGCTACACCTTC
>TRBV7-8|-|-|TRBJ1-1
CASSLVGGPTEAFF
TGTGCCAGCAGCTTAGTGGGGGGTCCCACTGAAGCTTTCTTT
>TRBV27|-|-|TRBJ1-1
CASRPQGGTEAFF
TGTGCCAGCAGGCCCCAGGGTGGTACTGAAGCTTTCTTT
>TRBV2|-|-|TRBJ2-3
CASSGGEGTDTQYF
TGTGCCAGCAGTGGGGGGGAAGGCACAGATACGCAGTATTTT
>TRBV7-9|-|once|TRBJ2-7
CASSLAGVDYEQYF
TGTGCCAGCAGCTTAGCCGGGGTCGACTACGAGCAGTACTTC
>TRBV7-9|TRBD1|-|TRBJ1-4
CASSPGQGTGNEKLFF
TGTGCCAGCAGCCCCGGCCAAGGGACAGGGAATGAAAAACTGTTTTTT
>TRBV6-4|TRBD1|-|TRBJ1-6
CASSEDRGSPLHF
TGTGCCAGCAGTGAGGACAGGGGTTCACCCCTCCACTTT
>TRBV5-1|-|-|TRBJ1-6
CASSLDWTVTYNSPLHF
TGCGCCAGCAGCTTGGACTGGACAGTAACCTATAATTCACCCCTCCACTTT
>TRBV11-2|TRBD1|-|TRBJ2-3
CASSPTESAGGHTQYF
TGTGCCAGCAGCCCAACCGAATCAGCAGGGGGCCATACGCAGTATTTT
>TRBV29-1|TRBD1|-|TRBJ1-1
CSVGRDSFSFEAFF
TGCAGCGTTGGACGGGACAGCTTCTCTTTTGAAGCTTTCTTT
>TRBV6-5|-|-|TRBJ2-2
CASSYSRGELFF
TGTGCCAGCAGTTACTCGCGGGGGGAGCTGTTTTTT
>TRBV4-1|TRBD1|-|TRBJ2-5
CASSQDGQGALETQYF
TGCGCCAGCAGCCAAGATGGCCAGGGGGCCTTGGAGACCCAGTACTTC
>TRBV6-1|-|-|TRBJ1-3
CASSERQASSGNTIYF
TGTGCCAGCAGTGAGAGGCAGGCCAGCTCTGGAAACACCATATATTTT
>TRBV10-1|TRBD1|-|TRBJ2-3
CASRPGTGGDTQYF
TGCGCCAGCAGGCCCGGGACAGGCGGCGATACGCAGTATTTT
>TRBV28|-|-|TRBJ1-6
CATQVPGLNNSPLHF
TGTGCCACCCAGGTCCCAGGGTTGAATAATTCACCCCTCCACTTT
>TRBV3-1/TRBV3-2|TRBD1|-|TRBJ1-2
CASSVAGTGDHGYTF
TGTGCCAGCAGCGTAGCCGGGACAGGGGACCATGGCTACACCTTC
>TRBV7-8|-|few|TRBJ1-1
CASSLTKDTEAFF
TGTGCCAGCAGCTTGACCAAAGACACTGAAGCTTTCTTT
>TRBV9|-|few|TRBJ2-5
CASSVGTVGETQYF
TGTGCCAGCAGCGTAGGAACAGTAGGAGAGACCCAGTACTTC
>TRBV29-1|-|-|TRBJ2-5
CSVATAETQYF
TGCAGCGTCGCAACAGCAGAGACCCAGTACTTC
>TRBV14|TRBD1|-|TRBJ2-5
CASSHRQGVNLARSEETQYF
TGTGCCAGCAGCCATAGACAGGGGGTGAACCTAGCGAGGAGTGAAGAGACCCAGTACTTC